The clone carrying this T cell receptor (beta chain) occurred a few times. These data originate in a study of response to subunit inactivated influenza vaccine. TCRdb re-called the RT-PCR reads with MiXCR, one entry per CDR3 protein. Of around 600,000 distinct CDR3 sequences listed, around 11% are singletons. V was cut by 5 bases and J by 8 bases, with 17 bases left in between. CDR3 size: 14 residues. Germline V lookup: CDR1 SGHDT, CDR2 YYEEEE. This sample was also put to use in a study of T cells expressing NK-cell markers. As that report states: Production of TCR beta cDNA relied on 5'RACE template switching with UMIs. The study drew TCR beta repertoires from sorted CD3+CD56+NKG2C+, CD3+CD56+NKG2C- and CD3+CD56-NKG2C+ T cells. Of eight sequenced donors, seven were HCMV-seropositive and one HCMV-seronegative. Dominant NKG2C+ clonotypes were found to form about 1.0-7.5% of CD8+ T cells in about six donors.

V is TRBV5-6 and J is TRBJ2-1; the D gene is possibly TRBD1 (6 bases). This receptor was identified in a man between 45 and 60 years old who received an inactivated influenza vaccine. The sample in question was PBMCs from blood, obtained on the day of vaccination. The CDR3 sequence: CASRTGSWMHEQFF. The CDR3, as DNA: TGTGCCAGCAGAACAGGGTCCTGGATGCATGAGCAGTTCTTC.